These 20 T cell receptor beta chains were sequenced from one sample in a study of T-cell memory formation after mild COVID-19. MiXCR, applied by TCRdb to the 5' RACE reads, yields one record per CDR3 protein. The data hold under 15,000 distinct CDR3 sequences, with around 16% observed a single time. Sequencing was carried out using PBMCs or a T cell subset sorted from them (not recorded which). The receptors were gathered from a man between 18 and 29 years old who had mild COVID-19 (a few samples of this study predate the infection). Cell type and time point are not known.

This clonotype has ten or more counts. The CDR3 reads CASSAGGNTEAFF. In DNA form, the CDR3 reads TGTGCCAGCAGTGCCGGGGGGAACACTGAAGCTTTCTTT. The rearrangement joins TRBV9 to TRBJ1-1; D perhaps matches TRBD1 (5 bases). The ends were cut back, 5 bases at V and 1 base at J, with 9 bases in the middle. This CDR3 spans 13 amino acids. Germline-derived CDR1 and CDR2 are SGDLS and YYNGEE. The whole variable domain, remainder taken from reference TRBV9 and TRBJ1-1, is DSGVTQTPKHLITATGQRVTLRCSPRSGDLSVYWYQQSLDQGLQFLIQYYNGEERAKGNILERFSAQQFPDLHSELNLSSLELGDSALYFCASSAGGNTEAFFGQGTRLTVV.

This clonotype has ten or more counts. V and J are TRBV7-9 and TRBJ2-7; 7 bases are shared with TRBD1. This CDR3 is 14 amino acids long. Germline V gives CDR1 SEHNR, CDR2 FQNEAQ (reference sequence). The ends lost 4 bases at V and 7 bases at J; junction bases unmatched: 10. As DNA, the CDR3 is TGTGCCAGCAGCTCCTTGACAGGGTCAGGGGAGCAGTACGTC. It codes for CASSSLTGSGEQYV.

This clonotype was observed many times. The chain uses TRBV11-2 and TRBJ1-2, with D perhaps matching TRBD1 (6 bases). V gave up 0 bases and J gave up 5 bases, with 13 bases separating them. This CDR3 has 15 amino acids. The germline CDR1 and CDR2 sequences are SGHAT and FQNNGV. Written as DNA, the CDR3 is TGTGCCAGCAGCTTAGAGGGCAGGGGACCGTATGGCTACACCTTC. This codes for CASSLEGRGPYGYTF.

This clonotype was detected ten times or more. CDR3 DNA: TGTGCCAGCAGCCTAATGGGGGCCCGGGACGGCAAAGAGACCCAGTACTTC. Translating gives CASSLMGARDGKETQYF. The chain recombines TRBV12-3 or TRBV12-4 with TRBJ2-5; D may be TRBD1 (6 bases). This CDR3 comprises 17 residues. Trimming pared 6 bases from V and 3 bases from J, leaving 23 bases between.

The rearrangement joins TRBV6-2 or TRBV6-3 to TRBJ2-1; TRBD1 matches 7 bases. Unmatched junction bases numbered 5, after V lost 5 bases and J lost 4 bases. The germline CDR1 and CDR2 sequences are MNHEY and SVGEGT. This CDR3 region has 14 residues. The CDR3 DNA sequence: TGTGCCAGCAGTCCCATGGACAGGTACAATGAGCAGTTCTTC. This translates into CASSPMDRYNEQFF.

This clonotype occurred many times. This chain links TRBV28 with TRBJ1-6; perhaps TRBD1 as D (6 bases). Germline CDR1 reads MDHEN; CDR2 reads SYDVKM. This CDR3 has 15 residues. V lost 6 bases to trimming and J lost 1 base, with 10 bases between them. The CDR3 spells CASRERGSYNSPLHF. The CDR3 DNA reads TGTGCCAGCAGGGAGAGGGGGTCCTATAATTCACCCCTCCACTTT. Full variable domain (remainder filled in from reference TRBV28 and TRBJ1-6): DVKVTQSSRYLVKRTGEKVFLECVQDMDHENMFWYRQDPGLGLRLIYFSYDVKMKEKGDIPEGYSVSREKKERFSLILESASTNQTSMYLCASRERGSYNSPLHFGNGTRLTVT.

This clonotype was seen many times. The rearrangement uses TRBV4-1 and TRBJ2-3, with TRBD2 matching 7 bases. J was trimmed by 10 bases and V by 4 bases; bases with no gene match: 5. This CDR3 has 12 residues. CDR1 and CDR2 (germline): MGHRA, YSYEKL. The CDR3 spells CASSRGTIPQYF. The CDR3 region has the DNA TGCGCCAGCAGCCGAGGGACTATCCCGCAGTATTTT.

This clonotype was recorded at least ten times. The chain joins TRBV7-9 to TRBJ2-1, with a possible D match to TRBD2 (7 bases). The V and J ends lost 5 bases and 2 bases respectively, with 22 bases between them. This CDR3 is built from 18 residues. Per germline, CDR1 SEHNR and CDR2 FQNEAQ (reference sequence). CDR3 protein: CASSKTWGGGSPYNEQFF. For the CDR3, the DNA is TGTGCCAGCAGCAAGACATGGGGAGGGGGGTCCCCCTACAATGAGCAGTTCTTC. Filled out from reference TRBV7-9 and TRBJ2-1, the complete variable domain reads DTGVSQNPRHKITKRGQNVTFRCDPISEHNRLYWYRQTLGQGPEFLTYFQNEAQLEKSRLLSDRFSAERPKGSFSTLEIQRTEQGDSAMYLCASSKTWGGGSPYNEQFFGPGTRLTVL.

The chain couples TRBV29-1 to TRBJ2-7; D is unclear. The CDR3 length is 12 residues. Between the trimmed V and J ends, which lost 0 bases and 2 bases, there was a span of 5 bases. Germline CDR1 reads SQVTM; CDR2 reads ANQGSEA. CDR3 sequence reads: CSVEDRAYEQYF. The CDR3 nucleotides are TGCAGCGTTGAAGATCGGGCCTACGAGCAGTACTTC.

This rearrangement joins TRBV4-1 to TRBJ2-7; TRBD2 is a possible D gene (6 bases). V lost 0 bases and J lost 2, with 11 bases in between. CDR3 length equals 15 residues. Per germline, CDR1 MGHRA and CDR2 YSYEKL. The CDR3 DNA sequence: TGCGCCAGCAGCCAAGAACAGCGGGCCGCCTACGAGCAGTACTTC. It is translated as CASSQEQRAAYEQYF.

Many counts were recorded for this clonotype. V is TRBV20-1 and J is TRBJ2-1, with 10 bases lining up with TRBD2. Germline V gives CDR1 DFQATT, CDR2 SNEGSKA (reference sequence). CDR3 length: 15 residues. V shed 1 base and J 6 bases; nucleotides not matched to a gene: 6. The chain's CDR3 is CSARVAAGGFNEQFF. The DNA of the CDR3 is TGCAGTGCTAGAGTAGCAGCGGGGGGGTTCAATGAGCAGTTCTTC.

This clonotype was detected ten times or more. The chain joins TRBV4-3 to TRBJ2-3, with D hard to call. The CDR3 runs to 17 residues. The germline V gene encodes CDR1 LGHNA and CDR2 YSLEER. V was trimmed by 1 base and J by 4 bases, leaving 18 bases between them. The CDR3 is CASSQGLIEAYADTQYF. Written as DNA, the CDR3 is TGCGCCAGCAGCCAAGGGTTGATAGAGGCCTACGCAGATACGCAGTATTTT.

This clonotype has at least ten counts. This rearrangement joins TRBV4-1 to TRBJ2-7; 8 positions agree with TRBD1. Germline CDR1 and CDR2: MGHRA and YSYEKL. V shed 2 bases and J 3 bases; nucleotides not matched to a gene: 6. The CDR3 length is 15 residues. Here the CDR3 reads CASSQYLDRDYEQYF. In DNA, the CDR3 is TGCGCCAGCAGCCAATACCTGGACAGGGACTACGAGCAGTACTTC.

This clonotype was counted only a few times. The chain recombines TRBV27 with TRBJ1-6, with D perhaps matching TRBD1 (5 bases). The CDR3 extends over 17 amino acids. Germline CDR1 reads MNHEY; CDR2 reads SMNVEV (reference sequence). Trimming took 3 bases from V and 0 from J, leaving 12 bases between them. This CDR3 is CASSFYRQSSYNSPLHF. In nucleotides, the CDR3 is TGTGCCAGCAGTTTCTATCGACAGAGCTCCTATAATTCACCCCTCCACTTT.

A few counts support this clonotype. This sequence joins TRBV14 and TRBJ1-6; TRBD1 is a possible D gene (6 bases). The V end lost 0 bases, the J end lost 5 bases, and 11 bases lay between the germline ends. The germline CDR1 and CDR2 sequences are SGHDN and FVKESK. CDR3 length: 16 amino acids. The CDR3 loop is CASSQDFGGNNSPLHF. The CDR3 DNA follows: TGTGCCAGCAGCCAAGATTTCGGGGGCAATAATTCACCCCTCCACTTT.

The chain links TRBV5-1 to TRBJ1-1; the D gene is possibly TRBD1 (5 bases). The CDR3 has 13 amino acids. Germline V gene data show CDR1 as SGHRS and CDR2 as YFSETQ. Trimming took 3 bases from V and 8 from J, leaving 14 bases between them. The CDR3 DNA is TGCGCCAGCAGCTGGAAGGGGCGATCCGAAGCTTTCTTT. Amino acid sequence: CASSWKGRSEAFF.

The chain joins TRBV5-1 to TRBJ2-3; D remains ambiguous. The V and J ends lost 0 bases and 0 bases respectively, with 14 bases between them. The germline CDR1 and CDR2 sequences are SGHRS and YFSETQ. The CDR3 extends over 17 amino acids. The CDR3 region is CASSLVVGQPSTDTQYF. The CDR3 DNA follows: TGCGCCAGCAGCTTGGTGGTAGGGCAACCTAGCACAGATACGCAGTATTTT. Using reference TRBV5-1 and TRBJ2-3 for the parts outside the CDR3, the full variable domain is KAGVTQTPRYLIKTRGQQVTLSCSPISGHRSVSWYQQTPGQGLQFLFEYFSETQRNKGNFPGRFSGRQFSNSRSEMNVSTLELGDSALYLCASSLVVGQPSTDTQYFGPGTRLTVL.

This clonotype was detected many times. This chain links TRBV6-5 with TRBJ2-7; the D gene is possibly TRBD2 (6 bases). Germline V gives CDR1 MNHEY, CDR2 SVGAGI. Trimming left V 6 bases short and J 2 bases short, with 14 bases between. The CDR3 has 14 amino acids. CDR3 region: CASRTIAVAYEQYF. DNA of the CDR3: TGTGCCAGCAGGACGATAGCGGTCGCCTACGAGCAGTACTTC.

This clonotype was recorded many times. The genes are TRBV4-1 and TRBJ2-1, with D possibly being TRBD2 (6 bases). With 4 bases removed from V and 8 bases from J, the gap between germline ends came to 15 bases. Germline V gene lookup returns CDR1 MGHRA and CDR2 YSYEKL. The CDR3 contains 14 residues. As DNA, the CDR3 is TGCGCCAGCAGCCGCCTTGACACTAGCCATGAGCAGTTCTTC. Translating gives CASSRLDTSHEQFF.

Many counts were recorded for this clonotype. This rearrangement joins TRBV20-1 to TRBJ2-7; D might be TRBD1 or TRBD2, each matching 5 bases. This CDR3 has 13 amino acids. V was pared by 2 bases and J by 3 bases, with 11 bases between. Germline V gene lookup returns CDR1 DFQATT and CDR2 SNEGSKA (reference sequence). CDR3 sequence: CSARLGTSYEQYF. CDR3 nucleotide sequence: TGCAGTGCTAGATTAGGGACCAGCTACGAGCAGTACTTC.